This TCR beta chain emerged from a study of identical twins. MiXCR, applied by TCRdb to the 5' RACE reads, yields one record per CDR3 protein. The repertoire consists of 450,000 to 500,000 distinct CDR3 sequences, with 14% occurring once and the leading ten covering about 1%. Germline loops: CDR1 SGHRS, CDR2 YFSETQ. Trimming removed 1 base from V and 2 bases from J, with 11 bases in between. The CDR3 contains 15 residues. This clonotype was seen many times. The same sample was also used in a study of yellow fever vaccine responses in identical twins.

The sequence derives from a woman under 30 in good health. The chain uses TRBV5-1 and TRBJ2-3, with D maybe TRBD1 (5 bases). The source material was CD4+ T cells sorted from blood. CDR3 DNA sequence: TGCGCCAGCAGCTTGCAGGGATGGGTCACAGATACGCAGTATTTT. The encoded protein is CASSLQGWVTDTQYF.